This entry concerns a single TCR beta chain. Its matching antigen is unknown. A much larger clone lies a single base off, so this may be a read error. The data stem from a study of T cells in Graves' hyperthyroidism and ophthalmopathy. General study points: Ophthalmopathy was identified by the model a median approximately 6.9 months ahead of onset. Ophthalmopathy and stable hyperthyroidism were told apart by a 13 V-J model.

The germline gives CDR1 SGHDT, CDR2 YYEEEE. The CDR3 is made up of 14 amino acids. There were TCR beta CDR3 regions amplified from RNA transcripts. A set of HTBI primers served as the primers for a first-round RT-PCR of the TCR CDR3. TCRdb passed the multiplex PCR reads through MiXCR, listing each CDR3 protein once. The top ten hold roughly 13% of the sample, which has fewer than 600,000 distinct CDR3 sequences, 12% to 15% seen once. Material: blood. The rearrangement uses TRBV5-6 and TRBJ2-7; perhaps TRBD2 as D (6 bases). The DNA end lines up better with TRBJ2-1; the J call may be wrong. This TCR was recovered from a woman in her 40s with Graves' hyperthyroidism. This chain's CDR3 is CASSLGGPLYEQFF. In DNA, the CDR3 is TGTGCCAGCAGCCTTGGAGGGCCGCTCTACGAGCAGTTCTTC.